This T cell receptor beta chain emerged from a study of preoperative IRX-2 immunotherapy in early breast cancer. Sequencing used immunoSEQ multiplex PCR; TCRdb keeps in-frame clones, though not all of them. The repertoire holds under 50,000 clones, with 82% as singletons. This sample's treatment: preoperative locoregional IRX-2 cytokine immunotherapy. Preoperative locoregional IRX-2 cytokine immunotherapy was tested in the phase Ib source study. Trimming cost V 5 bases and J 6 bases; bases outside gene matches: 10. Germline lookup yields CDR1 LNHDA and CDR2 SQIVND (reference sequence). There are 15 residues in the CDR3.

The receptor was isolated from a human donor with breast cancer. This chain joins TRBV19 and TRBJ1-5, with 7 bases that match TRBD1. Sequences were derived from lymph node tissue, sampled after IRX-2 immunotherapy. The CDR3 protein is CASSFQTGRGQPQHF. The CDR3 DNA follows: TGTGCCAGTAGTTTTCAGACAGGGCGGGGTCAGCCCCAGCATTTT.